This T cell receptor beta chain was retrieved from a study of T cell clusters in autoimmune cytopenias. About 37,500 genome equivalents of blood DNA were amplified for TRB. The germline V gene has CDR1 GTSNPN and CDR2 SVGIG (reference sequence). CDR3 length: 11 amino acids. TRB rearrangements were amplified by touch-down multiplex PCR with mixed TRB-A/B primers. For each CDR3 protein, TCRdb gives one entry from its re-call of the multiplex PCR reads, without DNA. This sample's clone table lists about 15,000 distinct CDR3 sequences. The data were also submitted as part of a second study, on T cell repertoires in aging, cancer and after chemotherapy. As that report states: Clear clonal overlap appeared across healthy donor samples taken over several months to years. The repertoire data cannot show anything about immunological memory following chemotherapy.

The gene calls are TRBV30 and TRBJ2-7; absent DNA, TCRdb's TRBD1 call cannot be checked. Sample: peripheral blood. The source of this sequence is a human donor in good health. CDR3 residues: CAWGRVHEQYF.